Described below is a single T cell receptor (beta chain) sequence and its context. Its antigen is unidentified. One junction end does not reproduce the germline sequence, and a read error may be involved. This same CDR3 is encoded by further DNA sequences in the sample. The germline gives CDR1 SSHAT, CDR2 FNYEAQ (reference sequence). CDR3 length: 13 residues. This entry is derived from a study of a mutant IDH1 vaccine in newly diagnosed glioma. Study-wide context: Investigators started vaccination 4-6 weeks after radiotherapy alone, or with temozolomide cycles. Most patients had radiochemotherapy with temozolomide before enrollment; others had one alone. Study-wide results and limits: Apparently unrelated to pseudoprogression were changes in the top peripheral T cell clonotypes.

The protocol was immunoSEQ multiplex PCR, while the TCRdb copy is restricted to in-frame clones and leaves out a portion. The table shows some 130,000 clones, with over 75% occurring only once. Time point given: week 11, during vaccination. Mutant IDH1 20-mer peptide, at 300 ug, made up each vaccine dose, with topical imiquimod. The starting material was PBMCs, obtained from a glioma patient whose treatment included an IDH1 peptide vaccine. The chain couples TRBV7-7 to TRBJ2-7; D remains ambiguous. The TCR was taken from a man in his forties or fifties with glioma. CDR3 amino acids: CASSLAGSYEQYF. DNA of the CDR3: TGTGCTAGCAGCTTAGCAGGATCATACGAGCAGTACTTC.